This TCR beta chain appears in the sequencing data of a study of molecular identifiers for immune sequencing clone quantification. Study results and limitations: Barcode sharing among identical TCR molecules could make large clones appear smaller. Spike-in Jurkat TCR RNA from a single cell reportedly registered among one million naive cells.

Germline V CDR1 and CDR2: SGHRS, YFSETQ. V lost 4 bases to trimming and J lost 2 bases; unmatched junction nucleotides: 8. This CDR3 region has 16 residues. This clonotype was found a few times. Its specificity is not known. Possible read error: a much larger clone is one base away. Generation of bulk TCR libraries relied on previously described methods and listed TCR primers. TCRdb ran MiXCR on the PCR reads and lists one entry per CDR3 protein. Of 600,000 to 650,000 distinct CDR3 sequences listed, 20% are singletons. The chain is built from TRBV5-1 and TRBJ2-3; 9 bases are shared with TRBD2. The sequence derives from a human donor in good health. Some libraries in this study had Jurkat cell RNA spiked in. The material sequenced was naive CD8+ T cells from blood, with Jurkat cell RNA spiked in. Stated subset: FACS-sorted CD8+CD4-CCR7+CD45RA+ naive T cells. Here the CDR3 reads CASSASRLAVTDTQYF. CDR3 DNA: TGCGCCAGCAGCGCCTCCCGACTAGCGGTCACAGATACGCAGTATTTT.